Detailed here is one T cell receptor (beta chain). As yet, its antigen is unknown. Expressed TCRB transcripts were sequenced because the entire RNA isolate underwent reverse transcription. Sequenced by immunoSEQ multiplex PCR; TCRdb stores in-frame clones only, minus some. Of hundreds of thousands of clones listed, about an eighth are singletons. CD45RO/CCR7/CD25/CD127/CD95/CD27 separated CD4+ naive, central memory, regulatory and stem cell-like memory cells by sorting. The record originates from a study of beta chain features in type 1 diabetes. Study-level points and caveats: More deletions and fewer insertions at VDJ junctions were found in patients with type 1 diabetes. TCRB CDR3s from Type 1 diabetes patients were moderately but significantly shorter in all four CD4+ subsets. With patients and controls alike, PCR might favor shorter templates to an equal degree.

Trimming removed 6 bases at V and 0 bases at J, with 9 bases between. The CDR3 runs to 14 residues. Per germline, CDR1 KGHSH and CDR2 LQKENI. The TCR comes from a man younger than 35 with type 1 diabetes. The V gene is TRBV18, the J gene TRBJ1-5; D is unclear. The sequenced material came from naive CD4+ T cells from blood. In DNA, the CDR3 is TGTGCCAGCTCCCCGGACCTTAGCAATCAGCCCCAGCATTTT. Translation: CASSPDLSNQPQHF.